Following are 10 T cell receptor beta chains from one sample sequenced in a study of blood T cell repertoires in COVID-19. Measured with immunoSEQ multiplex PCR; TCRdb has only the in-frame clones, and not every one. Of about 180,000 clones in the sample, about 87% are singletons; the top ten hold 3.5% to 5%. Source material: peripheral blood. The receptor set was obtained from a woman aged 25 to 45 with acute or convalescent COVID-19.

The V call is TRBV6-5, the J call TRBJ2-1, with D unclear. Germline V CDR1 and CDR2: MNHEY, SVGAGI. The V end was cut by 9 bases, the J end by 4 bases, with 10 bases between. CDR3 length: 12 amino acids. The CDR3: CASQEGYNEQFF. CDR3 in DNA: TGTGCCAGTCAGGAAGGATACAATGAGCAGTTCTTC.

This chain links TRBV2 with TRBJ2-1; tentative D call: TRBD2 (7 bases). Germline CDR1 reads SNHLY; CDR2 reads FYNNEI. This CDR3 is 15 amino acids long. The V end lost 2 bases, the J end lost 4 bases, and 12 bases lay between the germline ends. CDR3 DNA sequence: TGTGCCAGCAGTGAAACAGGGAGGGTTTACAATGAGCAGTTCTTC. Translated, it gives CASSETGRVYNEQFF.

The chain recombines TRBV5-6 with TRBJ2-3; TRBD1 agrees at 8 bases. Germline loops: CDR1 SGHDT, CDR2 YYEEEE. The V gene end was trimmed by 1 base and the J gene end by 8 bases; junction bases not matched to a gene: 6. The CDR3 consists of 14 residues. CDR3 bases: TGTGCCAGCAGCTTGAAGCCGGGACAGGTTACGCAGTATTTT. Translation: CASSLKPGQVTQYF.

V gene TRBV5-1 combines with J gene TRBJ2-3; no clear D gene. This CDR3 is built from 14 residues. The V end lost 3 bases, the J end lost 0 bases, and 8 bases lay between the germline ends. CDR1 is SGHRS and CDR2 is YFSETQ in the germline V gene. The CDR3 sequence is CASSSSVSTDTQYF. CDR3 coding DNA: TGCGCCAGCAGCTCGAGCGTCAGCACAGATACGCAGTATTTT.

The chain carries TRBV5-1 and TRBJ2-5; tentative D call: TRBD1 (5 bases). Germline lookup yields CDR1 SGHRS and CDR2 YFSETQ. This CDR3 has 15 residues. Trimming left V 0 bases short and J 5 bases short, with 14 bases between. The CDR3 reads CASSLAGHPSETQYF. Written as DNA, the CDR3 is TGCGCCAGCAGCTTGGCAGGACACCCTTCGGAGACCCAGTACTTC.

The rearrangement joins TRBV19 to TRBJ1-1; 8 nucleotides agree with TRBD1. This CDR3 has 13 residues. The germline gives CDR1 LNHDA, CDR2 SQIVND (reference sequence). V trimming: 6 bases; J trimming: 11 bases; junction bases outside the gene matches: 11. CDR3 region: CASRTTGAGGAFF. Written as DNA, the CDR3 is TGTGCCAGTAGAACGACAGGGGCCGGCGGGGCTTTCTTT.

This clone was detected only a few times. CDR3 nucleotides: TGTGCCAGCAGCGTTGGACAGAACTATGGCTACACCTTC. Protein: CASSVGQNYGYTF. V is TRBV9 and J is TRBJ1-2; D possibly corresponds to TRBD1 (6 bases). The V gene's germline CDR1 is SGDLS and CDR2 YYNGEE. The V end lost 2 bases, the J end lost 2 bases, and 7 bases lay between the germline ends. The CDR3 consists of 13 residues.

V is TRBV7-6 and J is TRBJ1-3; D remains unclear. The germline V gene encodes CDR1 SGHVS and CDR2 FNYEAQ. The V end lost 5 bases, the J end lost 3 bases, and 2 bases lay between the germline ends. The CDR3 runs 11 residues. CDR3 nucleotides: TGTGCCAGCAGCCTTGGAAACACCATATATTTT. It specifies CASSLGNTIYF.

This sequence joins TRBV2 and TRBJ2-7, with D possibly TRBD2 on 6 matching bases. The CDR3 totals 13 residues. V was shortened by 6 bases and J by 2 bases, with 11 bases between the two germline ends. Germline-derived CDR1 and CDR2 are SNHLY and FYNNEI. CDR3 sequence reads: CASRVGGTYEQYF. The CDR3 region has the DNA TGTGCCAGCAGGGTGGGGGGTACCTACGAGCAGTACTTC.

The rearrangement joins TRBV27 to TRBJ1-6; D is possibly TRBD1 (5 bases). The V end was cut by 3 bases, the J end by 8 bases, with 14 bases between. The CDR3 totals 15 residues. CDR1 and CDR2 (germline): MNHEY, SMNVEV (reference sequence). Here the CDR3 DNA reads TGTGCCAGCAGTTTTGTAGGGGAGGGTTATTCACCCCTCCACTTT. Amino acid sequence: CASSFVGEGYSPLHF.